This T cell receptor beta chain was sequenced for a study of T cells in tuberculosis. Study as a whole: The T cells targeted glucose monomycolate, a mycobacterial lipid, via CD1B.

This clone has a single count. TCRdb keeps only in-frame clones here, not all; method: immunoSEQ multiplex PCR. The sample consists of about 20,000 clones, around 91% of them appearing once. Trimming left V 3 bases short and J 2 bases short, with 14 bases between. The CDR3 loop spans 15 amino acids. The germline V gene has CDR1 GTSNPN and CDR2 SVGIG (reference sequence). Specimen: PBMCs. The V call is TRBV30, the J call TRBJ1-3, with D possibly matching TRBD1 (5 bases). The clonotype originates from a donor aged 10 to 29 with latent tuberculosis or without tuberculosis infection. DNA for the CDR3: TGTGCCTGGAGGCTCGCAGGGAAAACTGGAAACACCATATATTTT. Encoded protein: CAWRLAGKTGNTIYF.